A single sample gave rise to the 12 T cell receptor beta chains below, sequenced in a study of blood T cell repertoires in COVID-19. Measured with immunoSEQ multiplex PCR; TCRdb has only the in-frame clones, and not every one. The sample lists approximately 160,000 clones, about 85% occurring once. Sequencing was done on a sample of peripheral blood. These receptors all come from a man aged 70 or older who had recovered from COVID-19.

The chain links TRBV29-1 to TRBJ2-1, with TRBD1 identical over 11 bases. The CDR3 length is 14 residues. Germline CDR1 SQVTM, CDR2 ANQGSEA. V shed 7 bases, J shed 7 bases, and the junction held 9 bases outside the gene matches. CDR3 nucleotides: TGCAGCGCTGCGTCCGGGACAGGGGGAAATGAGCAGTTCTTC. Its translation is CSAASGTGGNEQFF.

This clone was found a few times. The chain uses TRBV7-3 and TRBJ2-3; no definite D call. Trimming left V 2 bases short and J 4 bases short, with 10 bases between. The CDR3 loop spans 14 amino acids. Germline V gene sequence: CDR1 SGHTA, CDR2 FQGTGA. The CDR3 reads CASSLGLGADTQYF. Written as DNA, the CDR3 is TGTGCCAGCAGCTTAGGGCTCGGCGCAGATACGCAGTATTTT.

This clone was picked up a small number of times. The gene calls are TRBV3-1 (or the pseudogene TRBV3-2) and TRBJ2-1; D is possibly TRBD1 (5 bases). Trimming cost V 1 base and J 7 bases, with 11 bases left between them. CDR1 is LGHDT and CDR2 is YNNKEL in the germline V gene (reference sequence). The CDR3 totals 14 residues. Written as DNA, the CDR3 is TGTGCCAGCAGCCAAGGGGCAGGGCGTAATGAGCAGTTCTTC. Translation gives CASSQGAGRNEQFF.

The rearrangement joins TRBV28 to TRBJ2-7, with 10 nucleotides matching TRBD1. J was trimmed by 3 bases and V by 6 bases; bases with no gene match: 2. CDR1 MDHEN and CDR2 SYDVKM come from the germline V gene. The CDR3 has 13 amino acids. The CDR3 reads CASRTGGNYEQYF. The DNA of the CDR3 is TGTGCCAGCAGGACAGGGGGCAACTACGAGCAGTACTTC. Combining the CDR3 with reference TRBV28 and TRBJ2-7 gives the whole variable domain DVKVTQSSRYLVKRTGEKVFLECVQDMDHENMFWYRQDPGLGLRLIYFSYDVKMKEKGDIPEGYSVSREKKERFSLILESASTNQTSMYLCASRTGGNYEQYFGPGTRLTVT.

J is TRBJ2-2 and V is TRBV4-1; D might be TRBD2 (5 bases). The V end lost 0 bases, the J end lost 4 bases, and 12 bases lay between the germline ends. Germline-derived CDR1 and CDR2 are MGHRA and YSYEKL. This CDR3 is 16 amino acids long. CDR3 sequence (DNA): TGCGCCAGCAGCCAAGAGGGGAGAATGGTCACCGGGGAGCTGTTTTTT. It specifies CASSQEGRMVTGELFF.

This clone showed up just once. This chain connects TRBV12-3 or TRBV12-4 to TRBJ2-5, with D unclear. The CDR3 extends over 13 amino acids. V was shortened by 0 bases and J by 5 bases, with 7 bases between the two germline ends. In DNA, the CDR3 is TGTGCCAGCAGTTTAGCAGGAGCGGAGACCCAGTACTTC. Translation gives CASSLAGAETQYF.

V and J are TRBV10-1 and TRBJ1-1, with a possible D match to TRBD1 (5 bases). The CDR3 is 13 residues long. V lost 6 bases and J lost 0, with 8 bases in between. The V gene's germline CDR1 is WNHNN and CDR2 SYGVQD (reference sequence). The CDR3: CASSQQVNTEAFF. CDR3 nucleotide sequence: TGCGCCAGCAGCCAACAGGTGAACACTGAAGCTTTCTTT.

The chain employs TRBV6-5 and TRBJ2-7, with TRBD1 as a possible D gene (6 bases). The CDR3 consists of 14 residues. V lost 6 bases and J 2 bases, leaving 14 bases between the germline ends. The germline CDR1 and CDR2 sequences are MNHEY and SVGAGI. The CDR3 sequence: CASRNRVGTYEQYF. CDR3 in DNA: TGTGCCAGCAGAAACAGGGTTGGCACCTACGAGCAGTACTTC.

This clone has just one count. This rearrangement joins TRBV2 to TRBJ2-3; D might be TRBD1 (5 bases). V was clipped by 7 bases and J by 3 bases, with 17 bases between them. From germline, CDR1 is SNHLY and CDR2 FYNNEI. The CDR3 covers 15 residues. The CDR3 DNA sequence: TGTGCCAGCACCCCCGGGCCAGGGCAGACAGATACGCAGTATTTT. This encodes CASTPGPGQTDTQYF.

This chain uses TRBV10-2 with TRBJ1-1, with 11 positions matching TRBD1. The V gene end was trimmed by 8 bases and the J gene end by 4 bases; junction bases not matched to a gene: 9. This CDR3 contains 15 residues. The germline V gene encodes CDR1 WSHSY and CDR2 SAAADI. CDR3 sequence (DNA): TGCGCCAGCGGACAGGGGGCGGCCGGTGGCACTGAAGCTTTCTTT. Residues: CASGQGAAGGTEAFF.

The chain combines TRBV15 with TRBJ1-2; no clear D gene. The CDR3 sequence is 17 residues long. Germline lookup yields CDR1 LNHNV and CDR2 YYDKDF (reference sequence). V shed 3 bases and J shed 3 bases, with 20 bases lying between them. The CDR3 sequence is CATSSTGAVGADYGYTF. DNA of the CDR3: TGTGCCACCAGCAGTACCGGTGCGGTAGGTGCGGACTATGGCTACACCTTC.

The rearrangement links TRBV10-1 to TRBJ2-2; D remains unclear. The ends were cut back, 3 bases at V and 4 bases at J, with 6 bases in the middle. CDR1 and CDR2 from the germline V gene are WNHNN and SYGVQD (reference sequence). This CDR3 comprises 13 residues. The CDR3 is CASSDSGTGELFF. The CDR3 region has the DNA TGCGCCAGCAGTGATAGTGGCACCGGGGAGCTGTTTTTT.